This T cell receptor (beta chain) was observed in a study of blood T cells in healthy people across ages. The V end lost 5 bases, the J end lost 2 bases, and 16 bases lay between the germline ends. CDR1 is SGHRS and CDR2 is YFSETQ in the germline V gene. This CDR3 has 15 amino acids. This clonotype came up many times. Through a sample-barcoded 5' primer and a J-beta primer mix, a second PCR was run for roughly 6 to 12 cycles. TCRdb fed the 5' RACE reads into MiXCR, producing one record per CDR3 protein. There are 650,000 to 700,000 distinct CDR3 sequences in the sample; approximately 30% occur only once, and approximately 15% lies in the top ten.

Sequencing was done on a sample of blood. The sequence was collected from a woman aged 80 or over in good health. The chain recombines TRBV5-1 with TRBJ2-5; D gene ambiguous. CDR3 coding DNA: TGCGCCAGCAGGCTCGGACGGGCTACTCAAGAGACCCAGTACTTC. It specifies CASRLGRATQETQYF.